This is a list of T cell receptor beta chains from one sample in a study of blood T cells in healthy people across ages. MiXCR, applied by TCRdb to the 5' RACE reads, yields one record per CDR3 protein. The table shows 630,000 or so distinct CDR3 sequences, with approximately 30% occurring only once. Source material: blood. The receptors shown here come from a woman older than 75 in good health. Each CDR3 is given with its conserved first and last residue. Fields, in order: clone size, J gene, V gene, D gene, CDR3 DNA, CDR3 protein. D genes are given only for firm matches. Expanded clones are given a class, and other clones once, few, many or no size at all.

. TRBJ1-2 TRBV7-2 . TGTGCCAGCGGCTTAGCGGGGGGGGCATCTAACTATGGCTACACCTTC CASGLAGGASNYGYTF
. TRBJ1-6 TRBV9 . TGTGCCAGCAGCGGTGGGCCAGTACTGGGATCACCCCTCCACTTT CASSGGPVLGSPLHF
. TRBJ2-7 TRBV7-2 . TGTGCCAGCAGCTTAGGACAGTCCGAGCAGTACTTC CASSLGQSEQYF
many TRBJ2-1 TRBV6-6 TRBD2 TGTGCCAGCAGTTACGGCCTAGCGGAGAACAATGAGCAGTTCTTC CASSYGLAENNEQFF
. TRBJ1-1 TRBV6-5 . TGTGCCACCTCTCGAGGCACGAACACTGAAGCTTTCTTT CATSRGTNTEAFF
. TRBJ1-2 TRBV15 . TGTGCCACCAGCCAACAGGGCTTGGGCTACACCTTC CATSQQGLGYTF
many TRBJ2-5 TRBV7-9 . TGTGCCAGCAGCTTAGGTGCGGGCCCCAAGACCCAGTACTTC CASSLGAGPKTQYF
once TRBJ1-5 TRBV20-1 TRBD1 TGCAGTGCTAGCGGCCGGGACAGGGTGGGCAATCAGCCCCAGCATTTT CSASGRDRVGNQPQHF
. TRBJ2-1 TRBV7-2 TRBD2 TGCCCCAGCAGCATCCGACTAGCGGGGGTGTACAATGAGCAGTTCTTC CPSSIRLAGVYNEQFF
many TRBJ2-1 TRBV7-2 . TGTGCCAGCGTTCTGATACCACAGTACAATGAGCAGTTCTTC CASVLIPQYNEQFF
. TRBJ1-1 TRBV4-2 . TGTGCCAGCAGCCAAGATCTAACAACATCCGCTGAAGCTTTCTTT CASSQDLTTSAEAFF
few TRBJ2-1 TRBV10-3 . TGTGCCATCAGTGAGTCTACCGCGGTCGAGCAGTTCTTC CAISESTAVEQFF
. TRBJ1-2 TRBV6-1 TRBD1 TGTGCCAGCAGTGAGATACAGGGGAACTATGACTACACCTTC CASSEIQGNYDYTF
. TRBJ1-2 TRBV28 . TGTGCCAGCAGTTTAGTACGGCCAGCTAACTATGGCTACACCTTC CASSLVRPANYGYTF
many TRBJ1-5 TRBV12-3/TRBV12-4 TRBD1 TGTGCCAGCAGTAAAGGGGGCGGGGGGTATAGCAATCAGCCCCAGCATTTT CASSKGGGGYSNQPQHF
many TRBJ2-4 TRBV20-1 . TGCAGTGCTAGATTCGAGGGCCAAGGGGACAAAAACATTCAGTACTTC CSARFEGQGDKNIQYF
many TRBJ2-5 TRBV6-5 . TGTGCCAGCAACCGGGCACCGGGAGAGACCCAGTACTTC CASNRAPGETQYF
. TRBJ2-7 TRBV5-1 TRBD2 TGCGCCACCAGCCCCCGGGGGGGCAGCGACGAGCAGTACTTC CATSPRGGSDEQYF
. TRBJ1-1 TRBV7-3 . TGTGCCAGCAGCTCAAGACCGACGGCGGGGATCACTGAAGCTTTCTTT CASSSRPTAGITEAFF
many TRBJ2-7 TRBV18 . TGTGCCAGCTCACCAAACTACGAGCAGTACTTC CASSPNYEQYF
few TRBJ2-3 TRBV6-2/TRBV6-3 TRBD2 TGTGCCAGCAGTCCCCTAGCGGGAGGACATGATACGCAGTATTTT CASSPLAGGHDTQYF
. TRBJ1-4 TRBV7-9 TRBD1 TGTGCCAGCAGCTCCCGGGGACAGGCAAATGTAGAACTGTTTTTT CASSSRGQANVELFF
many TRBJ1-6 TRBV20-1 TRBD1 TGCAGTGCTAGAGATCAGGGGACAGGGCTTTATTCACCCCTCCACTTT CSARDQGTGLYSPLHF
few TRBJ2-3 TRBV20-1 TRBD1 TGCAGTGCTAGGACAGGGGCTAGCATGGATACGCAGTATTTT CSARTGASMDTQYF
. TRBJ2-7 TRBV7-2 TRBD2 TGTGCCAGCAGCCCCCTGGCTAGCGGGGGGACATACGAGCAGTACTTC CASSPLASGGTYEQYF
. TRBJ1-2 TRBV7-8 . TGTGCCAGCAGCGTAGGACGAGACTATGGCTACACCTTC CASSVGRDYGYTF
few TRBJ1-2 TRBV30 . TGTGCCTGGAGTGTACTTAGTCGGACGGTCGGCTATGGCTACACCTTC CAWSVLSRTVGYGYTF
many TRBJ2-1 TRBV30 . TGTGCCTGGAGTGTGACCAGGAATGAGCAGTTCTTC CAWSVTRNEQFF
many TRBJ1-2 TRBV12-3/TRBV12-4 TRBD1 TGTGCCAGCAGCTTTGGGGGACAGGGGGGCGGCTACACCTTC CASSFGGQGGGYTF
many TRBJ2-3 TRBV29-1 . TGCAGCGTGCTGGGGGTCACAGATACGCAGTATTTT CSVLGVTDTQYF
many TRBJ2-5 TRBV15 . TGTGCCACCAGCAGAGGCACGGCGGATGTGGAGACCCAGTACTTC CATSRGTADVETQYF
many TRBJ1-1 TRBV12-3/TRBV12-4 . TGTGCCAGCAGAAGGGGGGGTTTCGCCACTGAAGCTTTCTTT CASRRGGFATEAFF
once TRBJ2-7 TRBV15 . TGTGCCACCAGCCCAGGGCTCTCCTACGAGCAGTACTTC CATSPGLSYEQYF
few TRBJ2-7 TRBV20-1 . TGCAGTGCTAAAGACAGGTTAACCTACGAGCAGTACTTC CSAKDRLTYEQYF
. TRBJ1-5 TRBV15 . TGTACCACCAGCAGTACAGGGTTGGGGCAGCCCCAGCATTTT CTTSSTGLGQPQHF
once TRBJ2-1 TRBV27 TRBD2 TGTGCCAGCAGTGAATCGGGACTACTATACAATGAGCAGTTCTTC CASSESGLLYNEQFF
many TRBJ2-1 TRBV12-3/TRBV12-4 . TGTGCCGGCTGGGTCCATAAATACAATGAGCAGTTCTTC CAGWVHKYNEQFF
many TRBJ2-1 TRBV9 . TGTGCCAGCAGCGTGGGTGACAGCTCCCTAGGGTATGAGCAGTTCTTC CASSVGDSSLGYEQFF
many TRBJ2-7 TRBV7-2 . TGTGCCAGCAGCCCCCCGGTGGGGAAGCCCTACGAGCAGTACTTC CASSPPVGKPYEQYF
. TRBJ2-7 TRBV6-5 TRBD1 TGTGCCAGCAGACGGACACAGGGGGGCGAGCAGTACTTC CASRRTQGGEQYF
many TRBJ2-7 TRBV7-8 . TGTGCCAGCAGCCCCGGGGGTACAGGGTCCTACGAGCAGTACTTC CASSPGGTGSYEQYF
many TRBJ2-1 TRBV5-1 TRBD2 TGCGCCAGCAGCTTGGCATTGCCCCAGGGGCTAGCGGGGGGTAATGAGCAGTTCTTC CASSLALPQGLAGGNEQFF
. TRBJ2-1 TRBV7-2 TRBD1 TGTGCCAGCAGCGTAAGTACAGGGGGCTCCTACAATGAGCAGTTCTTC CASSVSTGGSYNEQFF
. TRBJ2-2 TRBV7-3 TRBD1 TGTGCCAGCAGCTCGGGACAGGGTTGGTCCGGGGAGCTGTTTTTT CASSSGQGWSGELFF
few TRBJ1-1 TRBV7-2 TRBD1 TGTGCCAGCAGCCTGGGGCTGGACAGGGTTAACACTGAAGCTTTCTTT CASSLGLDRVNTEAFF
few TRBJ2-3 TRBV5-1 TRBD2 TGCGCCAGCAGCTTGGAACTAGCGGGGGGGCAGGATACGCAGTATTTT CASSLELAGGQDTQYF
. TRBJ1-1 TRBV29-1 . TGCAGCGTTGAACCTGGGGCACGGTTCACTGAAGCTTTCTTT CSVEPGARFTEAFF
many TRBJ2-1 TRBV6-2/TRBV6-3 TRBD2 TGTGCCAGTACTAGCGGGCCCTACAATGAGCAGTTCTTC CASTSGPYNEQFF
many TRBJ2-7 TRBV7-2 TRBD2 TGTGCCAGCAGCTTAGAGGCTAGCGGGGGCCCAACGGAGCAGTACTTC CASSLEASGGPTEQYF
many TRBJ1-1 TRBV4-2 TRBD1 TGTGCCAGCAGCCAAGCACAGGGGCGCATGAACACTGAAGCTTTCTTT CASSQAQGRMNTEAFF
many TRBJ2-4 TRBV6-5 . TGTGCCAGCAGTTACAGGGGGGGGAACATTCAGTACTTC CASSYRGGNIQYF
. TRBJ2-3 TRBV6-2/TRBV6-3 . TGTGCCAGCAGTTACATCGTCTCGAGCACAGATACGCAGTATTTT CASSYIVSSTDTQYF
many TRBJ2-5 TRBV27 . TGTGCCAGCAGTTCGCTCTCAGGGTTTCAAGAGACCCAGTACTTC CASSSLSGFQETQYF
. TRBJ1-5 TRBV6-1 TRBD1 TGTGCCAGCATCGGGACAGGGGGTTATAGCAATCAGCCCCAGCATTTT CASIGTGGYSNQPQHF
. TRBJ2-7 TRBV4-1 . TGCGCCAGCAGCCAAGATGGTCTAGGGTCGCGCTACGAGCAGTACTTC CASSQDGLGSRYEQYF
. TRBJ2-1 TRBV20-1 TRBD2 TGCAGTCTGGGTCAGCGGGGGGTTTCCTACAATGAGCAGTTCTTC CSLGQRGVSYNEQFF
few TRBJ1-4 TRBV21-1 . TGTGCCAGCAGCAGTCGGACAGTCTACGGTGAAAAACTGTTTTTT CASSSRTVYGEKLFF